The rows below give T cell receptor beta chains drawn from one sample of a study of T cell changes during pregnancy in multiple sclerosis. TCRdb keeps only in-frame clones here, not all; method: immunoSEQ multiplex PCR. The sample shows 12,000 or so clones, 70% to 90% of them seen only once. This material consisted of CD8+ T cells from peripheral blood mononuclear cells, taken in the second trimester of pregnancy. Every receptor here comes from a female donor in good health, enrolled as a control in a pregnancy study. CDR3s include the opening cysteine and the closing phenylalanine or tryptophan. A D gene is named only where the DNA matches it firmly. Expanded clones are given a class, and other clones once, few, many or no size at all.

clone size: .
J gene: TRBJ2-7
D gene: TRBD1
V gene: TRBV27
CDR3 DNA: TGTGCCAGCAGTCCCCGGGACAGGGGCTACGAGCAGTACTTC
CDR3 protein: CASSPRDRGYEQYF

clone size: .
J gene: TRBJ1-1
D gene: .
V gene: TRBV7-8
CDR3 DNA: TGTGCCAGCAGCTTAGGCACAGTCACTGAAGCTTTCTTT
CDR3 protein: CASSLGTVTEAFF

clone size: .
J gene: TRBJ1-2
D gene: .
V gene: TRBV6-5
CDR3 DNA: TGTGCCAGCAGTTACTTTTCAGGGGACTATGGCTACACCTTC
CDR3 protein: CASSYFSGDYGYTF

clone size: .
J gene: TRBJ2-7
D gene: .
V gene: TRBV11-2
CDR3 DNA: TGTGCCAGCTTGGGGGACACGTCCTACGAGCAGTACTTC
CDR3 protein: CASLGDTSYEQYF

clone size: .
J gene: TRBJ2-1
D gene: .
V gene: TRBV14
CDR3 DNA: TGTGCCAGCAGCCAATATTTCAATGAGCAGTTCTTC
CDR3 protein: CASSQYFNEQFF

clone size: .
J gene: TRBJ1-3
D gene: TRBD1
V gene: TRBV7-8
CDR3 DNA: TGTGCCAGCAGCCCCCGGACAGGGGAAGCAGGAAACACCATATATTTT
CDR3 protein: CASSPRTGEAGNTIYF

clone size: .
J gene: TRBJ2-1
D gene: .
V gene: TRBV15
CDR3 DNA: TGTGCCACCAGCAGAGATTTGGCTAGCATGGTTAATGAGCAGTTCTTC
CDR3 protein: CATSRDLASMVNEQFF

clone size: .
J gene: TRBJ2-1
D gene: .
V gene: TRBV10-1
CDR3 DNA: TGCGCCAGCAGTGAGGCTTCAGGCTCCAATGAGCAGTTCTTC
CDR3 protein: CASSEASGSNEQFF

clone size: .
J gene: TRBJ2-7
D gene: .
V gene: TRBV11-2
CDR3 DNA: TGTGCCAGCAGCTTAGGGGCGTGGGGCAAGGACGAGCAGTACTTC
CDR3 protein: CASSLGAWGKDEQYF

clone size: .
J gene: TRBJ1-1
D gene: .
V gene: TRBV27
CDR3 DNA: TGTGCCAGCAGTTTAGGCCCGAACACTGAAGCTTTCTTT
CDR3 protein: CASSLGPNTEAFF

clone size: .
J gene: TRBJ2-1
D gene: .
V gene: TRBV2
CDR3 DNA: TGTGCCAGCAGTGATCCGGGACTCAACTACAATGAGCAGTTCTTC
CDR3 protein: CASSDPGLNYNEQFF

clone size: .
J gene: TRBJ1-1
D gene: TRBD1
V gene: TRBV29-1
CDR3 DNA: TGCAGCGTTTACGACAGGGTCGACACTGAAGCTTTCTTT
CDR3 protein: CSVYDRVDTEAFF

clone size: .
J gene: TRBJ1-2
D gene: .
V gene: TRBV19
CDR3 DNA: TGTGCCAGTACCGGTAGACAGACCACTAACTATGGCTACACCTTC
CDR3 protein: CASTGRQTTNYGYTF

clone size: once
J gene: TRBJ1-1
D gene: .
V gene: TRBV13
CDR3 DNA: TGTGCCAGCAGCTTAGGGAGGTTACGGTACACTGAAGCTTTCTTT
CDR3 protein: CASSLGRLRYTEAFF

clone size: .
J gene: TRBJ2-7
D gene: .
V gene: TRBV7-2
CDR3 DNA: TGTGCCAGCAGCGCGGGACCGACCTACGAGCAGTACTTC
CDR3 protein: CASSAGPTYEQYF

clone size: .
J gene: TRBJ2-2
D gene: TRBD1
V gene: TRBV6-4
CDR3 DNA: TGTGCCAGCAGTCCCACAGGGGACGGCGGGGAGCTGTTTTTT
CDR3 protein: CASSPTGDGGELFF